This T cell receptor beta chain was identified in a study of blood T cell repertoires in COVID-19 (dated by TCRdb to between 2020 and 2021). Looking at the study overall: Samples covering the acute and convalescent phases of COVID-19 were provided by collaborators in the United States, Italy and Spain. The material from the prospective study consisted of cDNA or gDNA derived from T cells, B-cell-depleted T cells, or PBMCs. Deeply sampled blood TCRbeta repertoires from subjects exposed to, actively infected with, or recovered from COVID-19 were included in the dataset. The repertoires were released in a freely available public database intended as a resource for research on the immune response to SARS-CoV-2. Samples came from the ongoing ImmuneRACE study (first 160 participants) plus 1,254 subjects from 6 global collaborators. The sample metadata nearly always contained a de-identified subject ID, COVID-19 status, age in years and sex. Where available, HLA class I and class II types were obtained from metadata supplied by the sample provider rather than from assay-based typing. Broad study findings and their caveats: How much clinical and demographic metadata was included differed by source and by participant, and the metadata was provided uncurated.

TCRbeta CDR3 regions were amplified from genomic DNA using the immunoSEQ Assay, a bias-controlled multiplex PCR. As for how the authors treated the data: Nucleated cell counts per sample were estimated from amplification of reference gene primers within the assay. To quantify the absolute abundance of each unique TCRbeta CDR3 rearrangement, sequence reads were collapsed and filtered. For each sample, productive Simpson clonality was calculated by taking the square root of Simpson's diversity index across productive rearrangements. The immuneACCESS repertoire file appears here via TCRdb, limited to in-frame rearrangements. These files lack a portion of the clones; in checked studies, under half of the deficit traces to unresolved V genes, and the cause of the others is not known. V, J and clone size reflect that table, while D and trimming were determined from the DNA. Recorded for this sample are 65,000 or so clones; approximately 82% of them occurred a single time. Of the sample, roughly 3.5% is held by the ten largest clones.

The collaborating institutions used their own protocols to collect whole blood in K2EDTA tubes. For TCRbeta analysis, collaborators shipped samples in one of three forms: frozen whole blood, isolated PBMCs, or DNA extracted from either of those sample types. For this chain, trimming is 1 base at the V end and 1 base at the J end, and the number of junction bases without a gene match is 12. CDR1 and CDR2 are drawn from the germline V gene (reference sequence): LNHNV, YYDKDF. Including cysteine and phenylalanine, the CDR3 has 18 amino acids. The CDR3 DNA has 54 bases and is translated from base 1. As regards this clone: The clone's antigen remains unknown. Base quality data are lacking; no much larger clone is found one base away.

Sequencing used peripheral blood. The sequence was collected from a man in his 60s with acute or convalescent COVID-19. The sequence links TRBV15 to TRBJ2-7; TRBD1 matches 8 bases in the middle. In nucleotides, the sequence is TGTGCCACCAGCAGAGTCCCTACGACAGGGGTTTATTCCTACGAGCAGTACTTC. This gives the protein CATSRVPTTGVYSYEQYF.